These 26 T cell receptor beta chains were all obtained from the same sample, sequenced in a study of Graves' ophthalmopathy and Graves' hyperthyroidism. RNA transcripts yielded amplified TCR beta CDR3 regions. An opening RT-PCR round employed HTBI primers and preceded a second-round multiplex PCR. MiXCR was run by TCRdb on the multiplex PCR reads, yielding one entry per CDR3 protein. The profile covers 900,000 to 1,200,000 distinct CDR3 sequences, with about two fifths appearing a single time and 8.5% to 14% taken by the ten largest. Sequenced: peripheral blood or thyroid tissue (not recorded which). The source is an adult man with Graves' hyperthyroidism.

The chain links TRBV29-1 to TRBJ1-4; the match to TRBD1 covers 10 bases. The CDR3 has 13 residues. V shed 8 bases and J 7 bases; nucleotides not matched to a gene: 7. Germline V gives CDR1 SQVTM, CDR2 ANQGSEA. In DNA, the CDR3 is TGCAGCCAAGTAGGACAGGGGGTTGAAAAACTGTTTTTT. Translation: CSQVGQGVEKLFF.

This clonotype was picked up many times. V and J are TRBV19 and TRBJ1-4; no reliable D call. V dropped 3 bases and J dropped 8 bases, with 10 bases sitting between them. The CDR3 extends over 13 amino acids. Germline V gives CDR1 LNHDA, CDR2 SQIVND (reference sequence). CDR3 DNA sequence: TGTGCCAGTAGTATCGGGCCTTCCGAAAAACTGTTTTTT. Translated: CASSIGPSEKLFF.

Notes on this clonotype: Mismatch with germline at one junction end may stem from a read error. The CDR3 sequence: CAISLTSGGNTGELLF. The CDR3, as DNA: TGTGCCATCAGCCTGACTAGCGGAGGGAACACCGGGGAGCTGCTTTTT. The V call is TRBV10-3, the J call TRBJ2-2; 9 bases align to TRBD2. The CDR3 is 16 amino acids. From germline, CDR1 is ENHRY and CDR2 SYGVKD.

This chain links TRBV20-1 with TRBJ2-5; the match to TRBD2 covers 9 bases. Germline CDR1 is DFQATT and CDR2 is SNEGSKA (reference sequence). The CDR3 runs 18 residues. V trimming: 4 bases; J trimming: 4 bases; junction bases outside the gene matches: 19. The CDR3 nucleotides are TGCAGTGCTAAAGGGATAGCGGGAGCCCTGGTCAAGCGAGAGACCCAGTACTTC. Translated, it gives CSAKGIAGALVKRETQYF.

This clonotype has a handful of counts. The chain joins TRBV6-2 or TRBV6-3 to TRBJ2-5; tentatively, D is TRBD1 (6 bases). CDR1 is MNHEY and CDR2 is SVGEGT in the germline V gene. The ends were cut back, 2 bases at V and 5 bases at J, with 21 bases in the middle. This CDR3 region has 17 residues. CDR3 residues: CASSYRQGLNLMETQYF. Here the CDR3 DNA reads TGTGCCAGCAGTTACCGGCAGGGGTTGAATCTAATGGAGACCCAGTACTTC.

The chain employs TRBV20-1 and TRBJ2-2, with D uncertain. Per germline, CDR1 DFQATT and CDR2 SNEGSKA (reference sequence). The CDR3 is 11 amino acids. The V end was cut by 1 base, the J end by 8 bases, with 5 bases between. CDR3 in DNA: TGCAGTGCTAGAGCCGGTGGGGAGCTGTTTTTT. Translated, it gives CSARAGGELFF.

V and J are TRBV10-3 and TRBJ1-1, with D maybe TRBD1 (6 bases). V lost 8 bases, J lost 8 bases, and 21 bases lay in between. CDR3 size: 14 residues. Germline V gives CDR1 ENHRY, CDR2 SYGVKD. DNA of the CDR3: TGTGCCATCGGACAGCACGGTCGTAACTCCGAAGCTTTCTTT. This encodes CAIGQHGRNSEAFF.

The rearrangement uses TRBV10-3 and TRBJ1-5; D possibly corresponds to TRBD1 (6 bases). CDR3 size: 13 residues. The V end lost 10 bases, the J end lost 5 bases, and 15 bases lay between the germline ends. Germline CDR1 ENHRY, CDR2 SYGVKD. CDR3 amino acids: CASLQGRDQPQHF. CDR3 nucleotides: TGTGCCAGTCTACAGGGAAGGGATCAGCCCCAGCATTTT.

The sample holds many counts of this clonotype. V usage is TRBV6-1 and J usage is TRBJ1-4, with D possibly TRBD1 on 5 matching bases. V lost 4 bases to trimming and J lost 5 bases, with 11 bases between them. There are 14 residues in the CDR3. Germline CDR1 is MNHNS and CDR2 is SASEGT. CDR3 sequence (DNA): TGTGCCAGCAGTGGAGGGGCGAGAAATGAAAAACTGTTTTTT. Its translation is CASSGGARNEKLFF.

This clonotype was detected ten times or more. The V and J genes are TRBV19 and TRBJ1-5; D may be TRBD1 (5 bases). The germline V gene encodes CDR1 LNHDA and CDR2 SQIVND (reference sequence). V was clipped by 10 bases and J by 3 bases, with 19 bases between them. The CDR3 is made up of 15 amino acids. The CDR3 DNA sequence: TGTGCCACCAATACGTACTCCGGGGCCAATCAGCCCCAGCATTTT. This codes for CATNTYSGANQPQHF.

This clonotype has just one count. This chain links TRBV10-2 with TRBJ1-2; TRBD1 might be the D (6 bases). V was pared by 2 bases and J by 4 bases, with 17 bases between. CDR3 length equals 16 residues. CDR1 and CDR2 (germline): WSHSY, SAAADI. CDR3 loop: CASSEPDSQIRYGYTF. As DNA, the CDR3 is TGCGCCAGCAGTGAGCCGGACAGTCAAATTCGCTATGGCTACACCTTC.

This clonotype occurred many times. The chain has TRBV20-1 and TRBJ2-7; 7 bases align to TRBD1. From germline, CDR1 is DFQATT and CDR2 SNEGSKA (reference sequence). This CDR3 spans 15 amino acids. After removal of 2 bases from V and 0 bases from J, the junction contained 7 bases not matched to a gene. The CDR3 region has the DNA TGCAGTGCTAGACTGACAGGGATCTCCTCCTACGAGCAGTACTTC. Protein: CSARLTGISSYEQYF.

This chain uses TRBV15 with TRBJ2-2; 10 nucleotides line up with TRBD1. The germline CDR1 and CDR2 sequences are LNHNV and YYDKDF (reference sequence). The ends lost 0 bases at V and 5 bases at J; junction bases unmatched: 9. This CDR3 comprises 18 residues. In DNA form, the CDR3 reads TGTGCCACCAGCAGAGAGTGGGGACAGGGGATAAGGACCGGGGAGCTGTTTTTT. This sequence encodes CATSREWGQGIRTGELFF.

The CDR3 nucleotides are TGTGCCAGCAGCCGGACAGGGGGGCACAATCAGCCCCAGCATTTT. Protein product: CASSRTGGHNQPQHF. V is TRBV11-2 and J is TRBJ1-5, with 10 positions matching TRBD1. After removal of 5 bases from V and 3 bases from J, the junction contained 4 bases not matched to a gene. Germline values: CDR1 SGHAT, CDR2 FQNNGV. The length of the CDR3 is 15 residues.

The chain combines TRBV19 with TRBJ1-5; weak D call: TRBD1 (5 bases). Germline CDR1 reads LNHDA; CDR2 reads SQIVND (reference sequence). V was clipped by 5 bases and J by 1 base, with 9 bases between them. The length of the CDR3 is 14 residues. The CDR3 bases are TGTGCCAGTAGTGCCCGGGACAGCAATCAGCCCCAGCATTTT. It translates to CASSARDSNQPQHF.

This clonotype has a handful of counts. The chain links TRBV6-5 to TRBJ1-2; the D gene is possibly TRBD1 (5 bases). The CDR3 has 15 residues. The V gene lost 6 bases and the J gene lost 2 bases, with 16 bases spanning the gap. The V gene's germline CDR1 is MNHEY and CDR2 SVGAGI. The CDR3 sequence is CASRTGTELNYGYTF. Here the CDR3 DNA reads TGTGCCAGCAGGACGGGGACGGAACTAAACTATGGCTACACCTTC.

The chain couples TRBV29-1 to TRBJ1-2; D remains unclear. CDR3 length: 13 amino acids. V dropped 5 bases and J dropped 6 bases, with 16 bases sitting between them. From germline, CDR1 is SQVTM and CDR2 ANQGSEA. For the CDR3, the DNA is TGCAGCGTTTTAGGGTCTCTCGGGGATGGCTACACCTTC. This sequence encodes CSVLGSLGDGYTF.

This clonotype was picked up many times. The genes are TRBV24-1 and TRBJ1-5; no clear D. Per the germline V gene, CDR1 is KGHDR and CDR2 is SFDVKD. V was trimmed by 7 bases and J by 5 bases, leaving 14 bases between them. This CDR3 spans 14 amino acids. The DNA for the CDR3 is TGTGCCACCAGCGTGAAACCCGCGTATCAGCCCCAGCATTTT. Protein: CATSVKPAYQPQHF.

The chain recombines TRBV7-9 with TRBJ2-5, with 9 bases matching TRBD2. The V gene end was trimmed by 3 bases and the J gene end by 4 bases; junction bases not matched to a gene: 9. This CDR3 contains 16 residues. Germline lookup yields CDR1 SEHNR and CDR2 FQNEAQ (reference sequence). This CDR3 reads CASSFLAGGPGETQYF. The CDR3 coding sequence is TGTGCCAGCAGCTTCCTGGCGGGAGGGCCGGGAGAGACCCAGTACTTC.

Worth noting for this clonotype: A read error is possible here, since a much larger clone lies one base away. The V and J genes are TRBV12-3 or TRBV12-4 and TRBJ1-3; D uncertain. The CDR3 contains 15 residues. The CDR3 loop is CASSLAQYSGNTVYF. The CDR3, as DNA: TGTGCCAGCAGTTTAGCACAATACTCTGGAAACACCGTATATTTT.

The genes are TRBV10-2 and TRBJ2-7; perhaps TRBD2 as D (6 bases). There are 17 residues in the CDR3. The V gene lost 4 bases and the J gene lost 0 bases, with 19 bases spanning the gap. Germline values: CDR1 WSHSY, CDR2 SAAADI. The CDR3 DNA reads as TGCGCCAGCAGTGCCGGACGAGCGGGCCAGAGCTCCTACGAGCAGTACTTC. Translation: CASSAGRAGQSSYEQYF.

This clonotype has just a few counts. The chain links TRBV7-2 to TRBJ2-7; no clear D gene. Germline V CDR1 and CDR2: SGHTA, FQGNSA. V lost 2 bases and J lost 3, with 8 bases in between. The CDR3 is made up of 13 amino acids. As DNA, the CDR3 is TGTGCCAGCAGCTTATACCAGTACTACGAGCAGTACTTC. It yields the protein CASSLYQYYEQYF.

Many counts were recorded for this clonotype. The chain employs TRBV20-1 and TRBJ1-5; 8 positions agree with TRBD1. The germline gives CDR1 DFQATT, CDR2 SNEGSKA (reference sequence). This CDR3 comprises 13 residues. Trimming cost V 3 bases and J 2 bases; bases outside gene matches: 0. In DNA form, the CDR3 reads TGCAGTGCTAGGACAGGGGGCAATCAGCCCCAGCATTTT. This gives the protein CSARTGGNQPQHF.

The chain has TRBV15 and TRBJ2-2, with TRBD2 matching over 9 bases. CDR3 length: 17 amino acids. Germline-derived CDR1 and CDR2 are LNHNV and YYDKDF (reference sequence). Losses at the gene ends were 3 bases for V and 6 bases for J; bases not matched to a gene: 11. CDR3 nucleotide sequence: TGTGCCACCAGCAGGGGACTAGCAGGAGGAATGGCCGGGGAGCTGTTTTTT. This translates into CATSRGLAGGMAGELFF.

Notes on this clonotype: At one boundary the junction diverges from the germline segment, which might be a read error. The chain combines TRBV10-3 with TRBJ2-2; the D gene is possibly TRBD1 (5 bases). CDR3 size: 17 residues. Germline V gives CDR1 ENHRY, CDR2 SYGVKD. CDR3 protein: CASSPPGWGANTGELFF. Here the CDR3 DNA reads TGTGCCAGCAGTCCCCCCGGTTGGGGCGCGAACACCGGGGAGCTGTTTTTT.

The sample holds a few counts of this clonotype. The V and J genes are TRBV28 and TRBJ2-5; D may be TRBD1 (5 bases). Trimming took off 6 bases at V and 2 bases at J, with 13 bases between the two ends. This CDR3 has 14 amino acids. Germline CDR1 is MDHEN and CDR2 is SYDVKM. In DNA, the CDR3 is TGTGCCAGCAGGCGGACACTTCAACAAGAGACCCAGTACTTC. This translates into CASRRTLQQETQYF.